A single sample gave rise to the 18 T cell receptor beta chains below, sequenced in a study of cytomegalovirus exposure and HLA in healthy donors. PCR used 60 Vbeta primers and 13 Jbeta primers. TCRdb keeps only in-frame clones here, not all; method: immunoSEQ multiplex PCR. The data hold 150,000 or so clones, with 60% to 80% observed a single time. Sequenced input: PBMCs. Receptors originate from a woman aged 45-65 years in good health and CMV-seropositive.

The chain joins TRBV14 to TRBJ1-4, with 7 bases aligning to TRBD1. In germline, CDR1 is SGHDN, CDR2 FVKESK. The V gene end was trimmed by 2 bases and the J gene end by 4 bases; junction bases not matched to a gene: 7. The CDR3 totals 16 residues. CDR3 sequence: CASSQYRTGRNEKLFF. DNA for the CDR3: TGTGCCAGCAGCCAATATAGGACAGGCCGTAATGAAAAACTGTTTTTT.

This clone was observed once. The gene calls are TRBV7-8 and TRBJ1-1; a weak D match, TRBD1 (6 bases). CDR3 size: 14 residues. Trimming left V 5 bases short and J 0 bases short, with 10 bases between. The germline V gene has CDR1 SGHVS and CDR2 FQNEAQ. CDR3 DNA: TGTGCCAGCAGCCCGCGGACAGTGAACACTGAAGCTTTCTTT. Amino acid sequence: CASSPRTVNTEAFF.

J is TRBJ2-6 and V is TRBV7-2; D perhaps matches TRBD2 (6 bases). Looked up from germline, CDR1 is SGHTA and CDR2 is FQGNSA. Between the trimmed V and J ends, which lost 4 bases and 0 bases, there was a span of 7 bases. The CDR3 has 15 residues. DNA of the CDR3: TGTGCCAGCAGCTCGGGACTCTCTGGGGCCAACGTCCTGACTTTC. Its protein product is CASSSGLSGANVLTF. Drawing the rest from reference TRBV7-2 and TRBJ2-6, the complete variable domain is GAGVSQSPSNKVTEKGKDVELRCDPISGHTALYWYRQSLGQGLEFLIYFQGNSAPDKSGLPSDRFSAERTGGSVSTLTIQRTQQEDSAVYLCASSSGLSGANVLTFGAGSRLTVL.

This clone was seen only a few times. J is TRBJ1-6 and V is TRBV30, with D possibly matching TRBD1 (6 bases). V shed 0 bases and J shed 4 bases, with 13 bases lying between them. There are 16 residues in the CDR3. The germline V gene has CDR1 GTSNPN and CDR2 SVGIG (reference sequence). The CDR3 loop is CAWSVNPGAYNSPLHF. The CDR3 DNA sequence: TGTGCCTGGAGTGTAAACCCAGGGGCATATAATTCACCCCTCCACTTT.

The chain links TRBV11-2 to TRBJ1-5, with D hard to call. CDR3 length equals 13 residues. Germline loops: CDR1 SGHAT, CDR2 FQNNGV. V dropped 5 bases and J dropped 4 bases, with 9 bases sitting between them. CDR3 sequence: CASSATRNQPQHF. In DNA form, the CDR3 reads TGTGCCAGCAGCGCGACAAGGAATCAGCCCCAGCATTTT.

V is TRBV7-2 and J is TRBJ2-3; tentative D call: TRBD1 (5 bases). Trimming cost V 2 bases and J 1 base, with 13 bases left between them. CDR1 and CDR2 (germline): SGHTA, FQGNSA. This CDR3 contains 16 residues. CDR3 in amino acids: CASSLIGVGGTDTQYF. Written as DNA, the CDR3 is TGTGCCAGCAGCTTAATAGGAGTAGGGGGCACAGATACGCAGTATTTT.

CDR3 protein: CASTLSIASSYEQYF. The CDR3, as DNA: TGTGCCAGCACCCTTAGCATTGCCAGCTCCTACGAGCAGTACTTC. The J gene is TRBJ2-7, the V gene TRBV7-2; no definite D call. The CDR3 covers 15 residues. Trimming shortened V by 7 bases and J by 0 bases, and 16 bases separated the two germline ends. Germline V gene sequence: CDR1 SGHTA, CDR2 FQGNSA.

The chain carries TRBV7-2 and TRBJ1-1; no reliable D call. This CDR3 comprises 11 residues. The V gene lost 5 bases and the J gene lost 6 bases, with 7 bases spanning the gap. Germline V CDR1 and CDR2: SGHTA, FQGNSA. Here the CDR3 reads CASSPRSEAFF. Written as DNA, the CDR3 is TGTGCCAGCAGCCCCCGGTCTGAAGCTTTCTTT.

J is TRBJ1-2 and V is TRBV19; 8 nucleotides match TRBD1. This CDR3 comprises 15 residues. V was pared by 4 bases and J by 8 bases, with 12 bases of the junction left unmatched. Germline V gene data show CDR1 as LNHDA and CDR2 as SQIVND (reference sequence). The CDR3 region is CASSNPGTGEWGYTF. The CDR3 coding sequence is TGTGCCAGTAGTAACCCCGGGACAGGAGAGTGGGGCTACACCTTC. The full variable domain, rest sourced from reference TRBV19 and TRBJ1-2, is DGGITQSPKYLFRKEGQNVTLSCEQNLNHDAMYWYRQDPGQGLRLIYYSQIVNDFQKGDIAEGYSVSREKKESFPLTVTSAQKNPTAFYLCASSNPGTGEWGYTFGSGTRLTVV.

This CDR3 is CASQWTGMNTEAFF. As DNA, the CDR3 is TGTGCCAGTCAGTGGACAGGAATGAACACTGAAGCTTTCTTT. V usage is TRBV19 and J usage is TRBJ1-1; 7 nucleotides align to TRBD1. The CDR3 covers 14 residues. J gave up 0 bases and V 8 bases, and 6 bases lay outside the gene matches. Germline assignment: CDR1 LNHDA and CDR2 SQIVND (reference sequence).

In this sample, this clone turned up a few times. The chain carries TRBV4-1 and TRBJ1-4; D is possibly TRBD1 (5 bases). V was pared by 4 bases and J by 9 bases, with 9 bases between. CDR3 size: 12 residues. Germline V lookup: CDR1 MGHRA, CDR2 YSYEKL. Written as DNA, the CDR3 is TGCGCCAGCAGCCTAGCGGGACAAAAACTGTTTTTT. Translation: CASSLAGQKLFF.

This chain links TRBV9 with TRBJ2-3, with a tentative D call TRBD1 (5 bases). The germline V gene encodes CDR1 SGDLS and CDR2 YYNGEE. V lost 4 bases and J 2 bases, leaving 20 bases between the germline ends. The CDR3 has 17 amino acids. The CDR3 nucleotides are TGTGCCAGCAGCATCGGGTCTGGTGCAGGGCTCACAGATACGCAGTATTTT. Protein sequence: CASSIGSGAGLTDTQYF.

This clone occurred a few times. The rearrangement links TRBV6-1 to TRBJ1-1, with a possible D match to TRBD1 (5 bases). The CDR3 runs 13 residues. The germline gives CDR1 MNHNS, CDR2 SASEGT. Trimming left V 3 bases short and J 4 bases short, with 9 bases between. This CDR3 is CASSDRGVTEAFF. CDR3 nucleotide sequence: TGTGCCAGCAGTGATCGGGGGGTCACTGAAGCTTTCTTT.

Here the CDR3 reads CASSPRESSYEQYF. DNA of the CDR3: TGTGCCAGCAGCCCACGGGAGAGCTCCTACGAGCAGTACTTC. V and J are TRBV7-8 and TRBJ2-7; D perhaps matches TRBD2 (6 bases). This CDR3 region has 14 residues. CDR1 and CDR2 from the germline V gene are SGHVS and FQNEAQ. V gave up 5 bases and J gave up 0 bases, with 11 bases separating them.

V usage is TRBV27 and J usage is TRBJ2-7; 8 bases line up with TRBD1. With V trimmed by 5 bases and J by 1 base, 4 bases remained unmatched. Germline assignment: CDR1 MNHEY and CDR2 SMNVEV (reference sequence). The CDR3 is 14 amino acids. The CDR3 bases are TGTGCCAGCAGTGCCGGGACAGGATCCTACGAGCAGTACTTC. It translates to CASSAGTGSYEQYF.

V usage is TRBV7-2 and J usage is TRBJ2-1; weak D call: TRBD2 (6 bases). CDR1 is SGHTA and CDR2 is FQGNSA in the germline V gene. The CDR3 sequence is 15 residues long. The V and J ends lost 3 bases and 6 bases respectively, with 15 bases between them. This chain's CDR3 is CASSFTGLPSNEQFF. CDR3 sequence (DNA): TGTGCCAGCAGCTTTACGGGACTGCCTAGCAATGAGCAGTTCTTC. Using reference TRBV7-2 and TRBJ2-1 for the parts outside the CDR3, the full variable domain is GAGVSQSPSNKVTEKGKDVELRCDPISGHTALYWYRQSLGQGLEFLIYFQGNSAPDKSGLPSDRFSAERTGGSVSTLTIQRTQQEDSAVYLCASSFTGLPSNEQFFGPGTRLTVL.

V is TRBV2 and J is TRBJ2-7; tentative D call: TRBD1 (5 bases). The germline V gene has CDR1 SNHLY and CDR2 FYNNEI. Trimming took off 2 bases at V and 2 bases at J, with 10 bases between the two ends. The length of the CDR3 is 14 residues. This CDR3 reads CASSENRFPYEQYF. CDR3 nucleotides: TGTGCCAGCAGTGAAAACAGGTTTCCCTACGAGCAGTACTTC.

The chain links TRBV19 to TRBJ1-2, with 10 nucleotides matching TRBD1. CDR3 length: 14 amino acids. V was pared by 5 bases and J by 7 bases, with 7 bases of the junction left unmatched. Germline CDR1 and CDR2: LNHDA and SQIVND (reference sequence). The CDR3 sequence is CASSVTGTGVGYTF. The CDR3, as DNA: TGTGCCAGTAGTGTAACCGGGACAGGGGTTGGCTACACCTTC.